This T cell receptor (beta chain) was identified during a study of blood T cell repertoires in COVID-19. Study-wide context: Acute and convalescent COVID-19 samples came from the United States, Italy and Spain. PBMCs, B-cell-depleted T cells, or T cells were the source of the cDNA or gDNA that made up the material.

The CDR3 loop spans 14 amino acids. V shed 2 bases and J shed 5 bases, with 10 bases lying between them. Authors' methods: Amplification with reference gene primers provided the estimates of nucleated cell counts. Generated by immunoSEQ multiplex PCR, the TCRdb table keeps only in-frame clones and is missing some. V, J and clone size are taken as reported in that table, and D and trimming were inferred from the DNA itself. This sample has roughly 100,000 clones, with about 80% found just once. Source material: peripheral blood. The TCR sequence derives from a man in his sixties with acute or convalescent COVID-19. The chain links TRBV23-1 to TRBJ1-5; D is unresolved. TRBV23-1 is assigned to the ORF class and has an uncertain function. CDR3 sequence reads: CASSQESEDQPQHF. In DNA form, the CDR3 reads TGCGCCAGCAGTCAAGAATCAGAAGATCAGCCCCAGCATTTT.